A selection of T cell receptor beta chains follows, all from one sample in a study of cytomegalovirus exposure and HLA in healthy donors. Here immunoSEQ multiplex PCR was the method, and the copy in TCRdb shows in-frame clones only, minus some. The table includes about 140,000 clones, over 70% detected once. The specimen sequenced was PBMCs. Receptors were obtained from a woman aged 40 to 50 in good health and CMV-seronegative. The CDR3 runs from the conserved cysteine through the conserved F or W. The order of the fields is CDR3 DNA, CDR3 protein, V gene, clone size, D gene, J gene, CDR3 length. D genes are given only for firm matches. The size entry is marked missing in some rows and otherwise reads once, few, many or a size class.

TGTGCCAGCAGTATCAACCAACAGGGGTGGGAGCAGTACTTC | CASSINQQGWEQYF | TRBV6-5 | - | TRBD1 | TRBJ2-7 | 14
TGTGCCAGCAGCTTAGGGGGACAGGGCGTCTCTGGAAACACCATATATTTT | CASSLGGQGVSGNTIYF | TRBV7-2 | - | TRBD1 | TRBJ1-3 | 17
TGTGCCATCAGTGATGGTGATGGGGCCACCCAGTACTTC | CAISDGDGATQYF | TRBV10-3 | few | - | TRBJ2-5 | 13
TGTGCCAGCAGCTTACTAACGGGACTTAACACTGAAGCTTTCTTT | CASSLLTGLNTEAFF | TRBV7-6 | once | - | TRBJ1-1 | 15
TGTGCCAGCAGCGTTAACAGGGGCACTGAAGCTTTCTTT | CASSVNRGTEAFF | TRBV9 | few | TRBD1 | TRBJ1-1 | 13
TGTGCCAGCAGGAGTGTGGTGAGCTCCTATAATTCACCCCTCCACTTT | CASRSVVSSYNSPLHF | TRBV6-6 | - | - | TRBJ1-6 | 16
TGTGCCAGCAGTTTTGGACAGGGGCGCTACGAGCAGTACTTC | CASSFGQGRYEQYF | TRBV27 | once | TRBD1 | TRBJ2-7 | 14
TGTGCCAGCAGCCCCTTCTCGACGGGACAGGGCCCAAGTGAGCAGTACTTC | CASSPFSTGQGPSEQYF | TRBV7-2 | - | TRBD1 | TRBJ2-7 | 17
TGTGCCAGCAGCCTACAGGGACTAGCGGGGGACGAGCAGTTCTTC | CASSLQGLAGDEQFF | TRBV6-6 | - | TRBD2 | TRBJ2-1 | 15
TGTGCCAGCAGCTTATGGGGGGGGCCCTACGAGCAGTACTTC | CASSLWGGPYEQYF | TRBV7-3 | - | - | TRBJ2-7 | 14
TGTGCCTGGGGATCGGGATCCTCTGGGGCCAACGTCCTGACTTTC | CAWGSGSSGANVLTF | TRBV30 | - | - | TRBJ2-6 | 15
TGTGCCAGCAGCTGGGACAGGGCAGTCCCTGAAGCTTTCTTT | CASSWDRAVPEAFF | TRBV7-8 | - | TRBD1 | TRBJ1-1 | 14
TGTGCCAGTAGTCCCCAGGTCAACACTGAAGCTTTCTTT | CASSPQVNTEAFF | TRBV19 | - | - | TRBJ1-1 | 13
TGTGCCAGCACCCCGTCAGGGCCGAACACTGAAGCTTTCTTT | CASTPSGPNTEAFF | TRBV28 | - | - | TRBJ1-1 | 14
TGTGCCAGCAGCGACGGACATGAAGGAAACACCATATATTTT | CASSDGHEGNTIYF | TRBV11-1 | - | - | TRBJ1-3 | 14
TGTGCCAGCAGCACCGGACTAGGCTTGTCCGAGCAGTACTTC | CASSTGLGLSEQYF | TRBV5-6 | once | TRBD2 | TRBJ2-7 | 14
TGTGCCAGCAGTTTCGTCCAGGGGAGAACTGAAGCTTTCTTT | CASSFVQGRTEAFF | TRBV6-5 | - | - | TRBJ1-1 | 14
TGTGCCAGCAGCGTAGGATATCCGTCCCGGGACAGGGGGCATAATTCACCCCTCCACTTT | CASSVGYPSRDRGHNSPLHF | TRBV9 | - | TRBD1 | TRBJ1-6 | 20
TGTGCCAGCAGCTTAAGAGGTCTAGCGGGGCTAACCGGAAACAATGAGCAGTTCTTC | CASSLRGLAGLTGNNEQFF | TRBV7-3 | once | TRBD2 | TRBJ2-1 | 19
TGTGCCAGCAAGCGGGAGACCACACTCTACGAGCAGTACTTC | CASKRETTLYEQYF | TRBV2 | - | TRBD2 | TRBJ2-7 | 14
TGTGCCAGCAGGCAACTAGCGGGAGGTTCCTACAATGAGCAGTTCTTC | CASRQLAGGSYNEQFF | TRBV5-4 | few | TRBD2 | TRBJ2-1 | 16
TGTGCTAGCAGCTTACATAGTGACACCGGGGAGCTGTTTTTT | CASSLHSDTGELFF | TRBV7-7 | few | - | TRBJ2-2 | 14
TGTGCCAGCAGCTTAGTCAAGAGACTAGCGGGAAATAACATTCAGTACTTC | CASSLVKRLAGNNIQYF | TRBV11-2 | - | TRBD2 | TRBJ2-4 | 17
TGTGCCAGCAGCTTAAACGGGGGGGGGAATCAGCCCCAGCATTTT | CASSLNGGGNQPQHF | TRBV7-3 | - | - | TRBJ1-5 | 15
TGTGCCACCAGCAGAGGAGGAGGGGAAGTCATTCAGTACTTC | CATSRGGGEVIQYF | TRBV15 | - | - | TRBJ2-4 | 14
TGTGCCAGCAGCTTACAGGGGGTCAGCTATGGCTACACCTTC | CASSLQGVSYGYTF | TRBV7-2 | - | TRBD1 | TRBJ1-2 | 14
TGTGCCAGCACCCGGGACAGTAATAACTATGGCTACACCTTC | CASTRDSNNYGYTF | TRBV7-2 | - | TRBD1 | TRBJ1-2 | 14
TGTGCCAGCAGTTCCACTACCTCCGGGACAGGGGGGCCACTGAGCTCTGGGGCCAACGGCCTGACTTTC | CASSSTTSGTGGPLSSGANGLTF | TRBV28 | - | TRBD1 | TRBJ2-6 | 23
TGTGCCATCCGCCGGGACAGGGGGCGGCACACCGGGGAGCTGTTTTTT | CAIRRDRGRHTGELFF | TRBV10-3 | - | TRBD1 | TRBJ2-2 | 16
TGTGCTAGTGGTTTTTCCGGGACAGAAAACACTGAAGCTTTCTTT | CASGFSGTENTEAFF | TRBV12-5 | - | TRBD1 | TRBJ1-1 | 15
TGTGCCTGGAGCGGGACAGGGGCTCGGGACCAGCCCCAGCATTTT | CAWSGTGARDQPQHF | TRBV30 | - | TRBD1 | TRBJ1-5 | 15
TGTGCCAGCAGTACCCGACAGTACAATCAGCCCCAGCATTTT | CASSTRQYNQPQHF | TRBV28 | - | - | TRBJ1-5 | 14
TGTGCCAGCCACAGGGAACTCTACGAGCAGTACTTC | CASHRELYEQYF | TRBV2 | - | - | TRBJ2-7 | 12
TGTGCCAGCAGCGAAGGTAGATATAATTCACCCCTCCACTTT | CASSEGRYNSPLHF | TRBV6-1 | - | - | TRBJ1-6 | 14
TGTGCCAGCAGCTTATCTAGCTCCTACGAGCAGTACTTC | CASSLSSSYEQYF | TRBV7-3 | - | - | TRBJ2-7 | 13
TGTGCCAGCAGCCCGGGGGGCGGGGGCACAGATACGCAGTATTTT | CASSPGGGGTDTQYF | TRBV5-4 | - | - | TRBJ2-3 | 15
TGTGCCAGCAGCTTCAGAGACAGGGATAATTCACCCCTCCACTTT | CASSFRDRDNSPLHF | TRBV7-9 | few | TRBD1 | TRBJ1-6 | 15
TGTGCCAGCAGCTCCCCCCGGGGACAGGGTAACCACGAGCAGTACTTC | CASSSPRGQGNHEQYF | TRBV5-4 | - | TRBD1 | TRBJ2-7 | 16
TGTGCCAGCAGCTTAGCGGCATTGTTCCAGGGGGTGCAAGAGACCCAGTACTTC | CASSLAALFQGVQETQYF | TRBV11-3 | - | TRBD1 | TRBJ2-5 | 18
TGTGCCAGCAGACTTACGGGGGGACAGGGGGGTACTGAAGCTTTCTTT | CASRLTGGQGGTEAFF | TRBV27 | few | TRBD1 | TRBJ1-1 | 16
TGTGCCAGCAGCCCAGCAGGAACTCGAAACAGGGGAAACAATGAGCAGTTCTTC | CASSPAGTRNRGNNEQFF | TRBV7-2 | - | TRBD1 | TRBJ2-1 | 18
TGTGCCTGGAGTCCAAGAGGGAACACTGAAGCTTTCTTT | CAWSPRGNTEAFF | TRBV30 | - | - | TRBJ1-1 | 13
TGTGCCCCACCCTCGGAGACGGAGGAATGTGGGAAGGTGCCCCTCCACTTT | CAPPSETEECGKVPLHF | TRBV27 | - | - | TRBJ1-6 | 17
TGTGCCAGCAGCGGACGGGCCAAAAAGGGACAGTCGGGCACTGAAGCTTTCTTT | CASSGRAKKGQSGTEAFF | TRBV7-9 | - | TRBD1 | TRBJ1-1 | 18
TGTGCCAGCAGTTACACGGACAGGTTAAACTATGGCTACACCTTC | CASSYTDRLNYGYTF | TRBV6-5 | few | TRBD1 | TRBJ1-2 | 15
TGTGCCACGCGAAAGGAGGTCTATGGCTACACCTTC | CATRKEVYGYTF | TRBV6-6 | - | - | TRBJ1-2 | 12
TGTGCCAGCAGCTTAGGGCCAGGAACGTTACAGCCCCAGCATTTT | CASSLGPGTLQPQHF | TRBV7-2 | - | - | TRBJ1-5 | 15
TGTGCCAGCAGCCCGGCAAAGGGGTCCTCCTACAATGAGCAGTTCTTC | CASSPAKGSSYNEQFF | TRBV5-6 | - | - | TRBJ2-1 | 16
TGTGCCAGCTCAGCGATGGGACAAGCCTACGAGCAGTACTTC | CASSAMGQAYEQYF | TRBV18 | once | - | TRBJ2-7 | 14
TGTGCCAGCAGTAAACTAGCGGGGGCCCCCCAGACCCAGTACTTC | CASSKLAGAPQTQYF | TRBV28 | - | TRBD2 | TRBJ2-5 | 15
TGCGCCAGCAGTGCGAGGGGACTAGCGGGAGATACGCAGTATTTT | CASSARGLAGDTQYF | TRBV5-1 | - | TRBD2 | TRBJ2-3 | 15
TGTGCCAGCAGCTTAATAGCCTGGGGCACGGGGGCCAACGTCCTGACTTTC | CASSLIAWGTGANVLTF | TRBV7-2 | - | - | TRBJ2-6 | 17